The T cell receptor beta chain described here comes from a study of control samples from healthy donors and cancer patients. Per germline, CDR1 SGHRS and CDR2 YFSETQ. Trimming removed 1 base from V and 1 base from J, with 11 bases in between. CDR3 size: 15 residues. Repertoires were generated with immunoSEQ multiplex PCR, while TCRdb's copy carries only in-frame clones and drops some. The table has 75,000 to 95,000 clones, roughly 84% seen once. This rearrangement joins TRBV5-1 to TRBJ1-1; D gene unclear. The sequencing sample was made of PBMCs. This clonotype was sampled from a man aged 65-85 years with lung cancer. CDR3 sequence reads: CASSLTREQNTEAFF. The CDR3 coding sequence is TGCGCCAGCAGCTTGACAAGGGAGCAGAACACTGAAGCTTTCTTT. The whole variable domain, filled in from reference TRBV5-1 and TRBJ1-1, reads KAGVTQTPRYLIKTRGQQVTLSCSPISGHRSVSWYQQTPGQGLQFLFEYFSETQRNKGNFPGRFSGRQFSNSRSEMNVSTLELGDSALYLCASSLTREQNTEAFFGQGTRLTVV.